Below, 18 T cell receptor beta chains from the same sample are listed, as sequenced in a study of CD4 T cells in relation to SARS-CoV-2 and coronaviruses. Profiled with immunoSEQ multiplex PCR; TCRdb holds only in-frame clones, not every one. The table has about 59,000 clones, 70% to 90% seen once. CD4+ T cells from unexposed donors were obtained before the COVID-19 pandemic (2011-2018). Specimen: memory CD4+ T cells from PBMCs. The source of these receptors is a human donor in good health.

This chain connects TRBV30 to TRBJ1-4; D is perhaps TRBD1 (5 bases). The germline gives CDR1 GTSNPN, CDR2 SVGIG (reference sequence). Trimming removed 1 base from V and 5 bases from J, with 11 bases in between. This CDR3 comprises 14 residues. The CDR3 spells CAWSGGVSNEKLFF. The DNA for the CDR3 is TGTGCCTGGAGTGGGGGGGTCTCGAATGAAAAACTGTTTTTT. Full variable domain (remainder filled in from reference TRBV30 and TRBJ1-4): SQTIHQWPATLVQPVGSPLSLECTVEGTSNPNLYWYRQAAGRGLQLLFYSVGIGQISSEVPQNLSASRPQDRQFILSSKKLLLSDSGFYLCAWSGGVSNEKLFFGSGTQLSVL.

This clone was counted once. V usage is TRBV27 and J usage is TRBJ2-1; D possibly corresponds to TRBD2 (6 bases). The CDR3 sequence is 18 residues long. Germline assignment: CDR1 MNHEY and CDR2 SMNVEV (reference sequence). Trimming removed 0 bases at V and 3 bases at J, with 18 bases between. CDR3 sequence reads: CASSLSFPSGRSYNEQFF. The CDR3 DNA follows: TGTGCCAGCAGTTTATCATTCCCGTCCGGGAGAAGCTACAATGAGCAGTTCTTC.

This clone was picked up a small number of times. This CDR3 is CASSGPAGRGAYEQYF. CDR3 DNA: TGCGCCAGCAGTGGTCCGGCGGGGCGGGGGGCCTACGAGCAGTACTTC. The chain links TRBV10-1 to TRBJ2-7, with 8 bases lining up with TRBD2. CDR3 size: 16 residues. Trimming at V came to 4 bases and at J to 2 bases, leaving 10 bases not matched to a gene. Germline values: CDR1 WNHNN, CDR2 SYGVQD (reference sequence).

The genes are TRBV19 and TRBJ2-3; 9 bases fit TRBD1. This CDR3 is built from 15 residues. Germline CDR1 and CDR2: LNHDA and SQIVND (reference sequence). Unmatched junction bases numbered 6, after V lost 6 bases and J lost 2 bases. CDR3 coding DNA: TGTGCCAGTAGCTTAGGGACAGGGACCACAGATACGCAGTATTTT. Translated, it gives CASSLGTGTTDTQYF.

V is TRBV19 and J is TRBJ2-7; 10 bases match TRBD2. CDR3 length: 15 amino acids. Germline V CDR1 and CDR2: LNHDA, SQIVND (reference sequence). V was clipped by 3 bases and J by 6 bases; unmatched bases: 8. CDR3 amino acids: CASSMGLAGVLEQYF. For the CDR3, the DNA is TGTGCCAGTAGTATGGGTCTAGCGGGAGTGCTCGAGCAGTACTTC.

The chain is built from TRBV11-2 and TRBJ2-1, with 12 bases matching TRBD2. This CDR3 is built from 15 residues. The V and J ends lost 5 bases and 6 bases, in that order; junction bases with no gene match: 5. CDR1 is SGHAT and CDR2 is FQNNGV in the germline V gene. CDR3 bases: TGTGCCAGCAGCCAGAGGACTAGCGGGATCAATGAGCAGTTCTTC. Translated: CASSQRTSGINEQFF.

The rearrangement links TRBV6-5 to TRBJ1-5; D is unclear. Trimming cost V 8 bases and J 2 bases, with 7 bases left between them. The CDR3 is made up of 12 amino acids. Per germline, CDR1 MNHEY and CDR2 SVGAGI. In DNA form, the CDR3 reads TGTGCCAGCGGACTGGGCAATCAGCCCCAGCATTTT. It yields the protein CASGLGNQPQHF.

The chain has TRBV7-9 and TRBJ2-5; D possibly uses TRBD1 or TRBD2 (5 bases each). The CDR3 consists of 16 residues. CDR1 SEHNR and CDR2 FQNEAQ come from the germline V gene (reference sequence). With 3 bases removed from V and 4 bases from J, the gap between germline ends came to 18 bases. The CDR3 region is CASSFDRDPPRETQYF. The CDR3 nucleotides read TGTGCCAGCAGCTTCGACCGGGACCCTCCCAGAGAGACCCAGTACTTC. Full variable domain (outside the CDR3, taken from reference TRBV7-9 and TRBJ2-5): DTGVSQNPRHKITKRGQNVTFRCDPISEHNRLYWYRQTLGQGPEFLTYFQNEAQLEKSRLLSDRFSAERPKGSFSTLEIQRTEQGDSAMYLCASSFDRDPPRETQYFGPGTRLLVL.

This clone appeared once. V and J are TRBV19 and TRBJ1-2; D is possibly TRBD1 (5 bases). The germline V gene has CDR1 LNHDA and CDR2 SQIVND (reference sequence). V lost 5 bases to trimming and J lost 0 bases, with 16 bases between them. CDR3 size: 16 residues. In DNA, the CDR3 is TGTGCCAGTAGTCTCGGACAAGGACGGACTAACTATGGCTACACCTTC. As protein: CASSLGQGRTNYGYTF.

The gene calls are TRBV30 and TRBJ2-5; D unresolved. With 7 bases removed from V and 5 bases from J, the gap between germline ends came to 14 bases. Germline V CDR1 and CDR2: GTSNPN, SVGIG (reference sequence). This CDR3 contains 12 residues. The CDR3 is CAFTDLVETQYF. The DNA of the CDR3 is TGTGCCTTCACAGATCTTGTGGAGACCCAGTACTTC.

The rearrangement links TRBV14 to TRBJ2-7, with D perhaps TRBD2 (5 bases). The germline V gene has CDR1 SGHDN and CDR2 FVKESK. With 4 bases removed from V and 6 bases from J, the gap between germline ends came to 13 bases. This CDR3 has 13 amino acids. The CDR3 is CASSPGPAGEQYF. For the CDR3, the DNA is TGTGCCAGCAGCCCGGGCCCGGCGGGCGAGCAGTACTTC.

The chain joins TRBV20-1 to TRBJ1-4; no reliable D call. The V and J ends lost 3 bases and 16 bases respectively, with 12 bases between them. Germline lookup yields CDR1 DFQATT and CDR2 SNEGSKA (reference sequence). There are 10 residues in the CDR3. CDR3 in amino acids: CSASGEGTFF. The CDR3 bases are TGCAGTGCTAGCGGGGAGGGTACGTTTTTT.

This chain links TRBV7-3 with TRBJ2-5, with D maybe TRBD2 (5 bases). The germline V gene has CDR1 SGHTA and CDR2 FQGTGA. There are 14 residues in the CDR3. The V end lost 0 bases, the J end lost 1 base, and 6 bases lay between the germline ends. The CDR3 coding sequence is TGTGCCAGCAGCTTAACAGCGGCCCAAGAGACCCAGTACTTC. The encoded protein is CASSLTAAQETQYF.

The chain uses TRBV5-4 and TRBJ1-6; no reliable D call. V gave up 0 bases and J gave up 8 bases, with 6 bases separating them. CDR1 and CDR2 from the germline V gene are SGHNT and YYREEE (reference sequence). The CDR3 covers 13 residues. The CDR3 here is CASSLESYSPLHF. CDR3 coding DNA: TGTGCCAGCAGCTTGGAATCCTATTCACCCCTCCACTTT.

This clone was picked up one time. The rearrangement joins TRBV3-1 (or the pseudogene TRBV3-2) to TRBJ2-3; the match to TRBD2 covers 10 bases. CDR3 size: 18 residues. Germline CDR1 reads LGHDT; CDR2 reads YNNKEL (reference sequence). The V and J ends lost 0 bases and 6 bases, in that order; junction bases with no gene match: 12. The CDR3 bases are TGTGCCAGCAGCCAAGATAGGAGACGGAGCGGGAGGGACGATACGCAGTATTTT. Translated: CASSQDRRRSGRDDTQYF.

This sequence joins TRBV5-4 and TRBJ2-1, with unresolved D. The V end lost 0 bases, the J end lost 7 bases, and 14 bases lay between the germline ends. This CDR3 is built from 15 residues. In germline, CDR1 is SGHNT, CDR2 YYREEE (reference sequence). CDR3 DNA: TGTGCCAGCAGCTTGGCGCTAGAAAGGCTAAATGAGCAGTTCTTC. It is translated as CASSLALERLNEQFF.

This chain's CDR3 is CASSPRSSYNSPLHF. As DNA, the CDR3 is TGTGCCAGTAGCCCCCGGAGCTCCTATAATTCACCCCTCCACTTT. The rearrangement links TRBV19 to TRBJ1-6; D is undetermined. Deletions cut 6 bases from V and 0 bases from J, with 9 bases between. CDR1 and CDR2 from the germline V gene are LNHDA and SQIVND (reference sequence). CDR3 length equals 15 residues.

The chain carries TRBV7-3 and TRBJ2-2; perhaps TRBD2 as D (6 bases). Looked up from germline, CDR1 is SGHTA and CDR2 is FQGTGA. Trimming removed 5 bases at V and 0 bases at J, with 10 bases between. This CDR3 is 15 amino acids long. DNA of the CDR3: TGTGCCAGCAGCCGCGGGATAACGAACACCGGGGAGCTGTTTTTT. Translation gives CASSRGITNTGELFF.